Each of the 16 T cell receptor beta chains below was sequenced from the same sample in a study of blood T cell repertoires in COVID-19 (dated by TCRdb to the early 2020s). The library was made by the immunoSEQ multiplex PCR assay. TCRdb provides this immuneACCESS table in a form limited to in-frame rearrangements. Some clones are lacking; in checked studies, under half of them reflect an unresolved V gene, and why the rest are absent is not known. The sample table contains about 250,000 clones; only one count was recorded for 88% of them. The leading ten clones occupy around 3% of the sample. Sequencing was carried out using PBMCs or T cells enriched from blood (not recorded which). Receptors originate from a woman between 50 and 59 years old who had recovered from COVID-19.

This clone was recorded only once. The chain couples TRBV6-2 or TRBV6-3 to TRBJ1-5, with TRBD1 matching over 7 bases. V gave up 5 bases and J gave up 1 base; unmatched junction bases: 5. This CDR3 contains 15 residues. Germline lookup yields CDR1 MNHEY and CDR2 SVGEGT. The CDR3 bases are TGTGCCAGCAGTACCCGGGACAGAAGCAATCAGCCCCAGCATTTT. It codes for CASSTRDRSNQPQHF.

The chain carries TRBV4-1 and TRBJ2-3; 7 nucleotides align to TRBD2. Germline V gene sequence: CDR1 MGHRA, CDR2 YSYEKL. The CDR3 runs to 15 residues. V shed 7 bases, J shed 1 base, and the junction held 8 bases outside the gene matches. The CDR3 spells CASTRRAGGTDTQYF. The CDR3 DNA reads TGCGCCAGCACCAGAAGGGCGGGGGGCACAGATACGCAGTATTTT.

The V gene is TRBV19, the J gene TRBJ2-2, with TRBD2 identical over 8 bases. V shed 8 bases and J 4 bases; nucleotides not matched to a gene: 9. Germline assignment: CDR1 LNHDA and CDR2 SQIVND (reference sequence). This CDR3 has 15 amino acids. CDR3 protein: CASCDGRVVTGELFF. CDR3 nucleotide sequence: TGTGCCAGTTGTGACGGGAGGGTTGTCACCGGGGAGCTGTTTTTT.

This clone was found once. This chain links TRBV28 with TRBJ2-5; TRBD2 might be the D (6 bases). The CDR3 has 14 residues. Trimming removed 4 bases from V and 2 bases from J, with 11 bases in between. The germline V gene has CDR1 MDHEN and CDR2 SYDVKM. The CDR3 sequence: CASSSGGAQETQYF. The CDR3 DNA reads TGTGCCAGCAGTTCCGGGGGAGCTCAAGAGACCCAGTACTTC.

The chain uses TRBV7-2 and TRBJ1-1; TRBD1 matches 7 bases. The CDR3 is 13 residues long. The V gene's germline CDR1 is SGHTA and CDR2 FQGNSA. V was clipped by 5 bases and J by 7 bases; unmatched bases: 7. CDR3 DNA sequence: TGTGCCAGCAGCCTCGGGACAGCTAGTGAAGCTTTCTTT. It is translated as CASSLGTASEAFF. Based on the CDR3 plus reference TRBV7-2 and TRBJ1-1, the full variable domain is GAGVSQSPSNKVTEKGKDVELRCDPISGHTALYWYRQSLGQGLEFLIYFQGNSAPDKSGLPSDRFSAERTGGSVSTLTIQRTQQEDSAVYLCASSLGTASEAFFGQGTRLTVV.

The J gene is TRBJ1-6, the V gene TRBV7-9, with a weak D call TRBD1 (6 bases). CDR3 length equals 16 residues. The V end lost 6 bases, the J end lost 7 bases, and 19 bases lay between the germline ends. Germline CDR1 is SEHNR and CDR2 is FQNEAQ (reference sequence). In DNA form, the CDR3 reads TGTGCCAGCAGTACCCGGGACATTAGCAAAAATTCACCCCTCCACTTT. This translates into CASSTRDISKNSPLHF.

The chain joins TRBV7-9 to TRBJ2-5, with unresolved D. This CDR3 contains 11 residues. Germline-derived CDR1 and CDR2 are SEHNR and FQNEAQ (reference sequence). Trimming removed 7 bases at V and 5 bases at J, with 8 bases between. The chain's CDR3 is CASIAIETQYF. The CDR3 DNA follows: TGTGCCAGCATTGCGATCGAGACCCAGTACTTC. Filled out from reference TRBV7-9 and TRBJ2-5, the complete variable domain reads DTGVSQNPRHKITKRGQNVTFRCDPISEHNRLYWYRQTLGQGPEFLTYFQNEAQLEKSRLLSDRFSAERPKGSFSTLEIQRTEQGDSAMYLCASIAIETQYFGPGTRLLVL.

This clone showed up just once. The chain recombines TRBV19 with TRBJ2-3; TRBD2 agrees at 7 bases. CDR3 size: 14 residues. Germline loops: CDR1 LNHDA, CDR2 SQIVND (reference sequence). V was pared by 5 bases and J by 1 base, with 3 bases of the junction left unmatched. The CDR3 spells CASSPGGRTDTQYF. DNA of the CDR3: TGTGCCAGTAGTCCGGGGGGTCGCACAGATACGCAGTATTTT. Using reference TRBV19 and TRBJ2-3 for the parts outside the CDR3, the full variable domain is DGGITQSPKYLFRKEGQNVTLSCEQNLNHDAMYWYRQDPGQGLRLIYYSQIVNDFQKGDIAEGYSVSREKKESFPLTVTSAQKNPTAFYLCASSPGGRTDTQYFGPGTRLTVL.

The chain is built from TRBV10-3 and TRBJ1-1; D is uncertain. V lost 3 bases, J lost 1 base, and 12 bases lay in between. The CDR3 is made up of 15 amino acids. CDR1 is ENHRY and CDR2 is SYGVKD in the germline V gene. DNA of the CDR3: TGTGCCATCAGTGACCGCGGGTTTGGGAACACTGAAGCTTTCTTT. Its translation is CAISDRGFGNTEAFF.

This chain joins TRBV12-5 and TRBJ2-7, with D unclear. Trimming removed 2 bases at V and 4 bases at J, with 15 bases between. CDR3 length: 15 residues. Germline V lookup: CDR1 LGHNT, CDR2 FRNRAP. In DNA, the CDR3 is TGTGCTAGTGGTTTGCCACATGGCGGAGATTACGAGCAGTACTTC. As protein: CASGLPHGGDYEQYF.

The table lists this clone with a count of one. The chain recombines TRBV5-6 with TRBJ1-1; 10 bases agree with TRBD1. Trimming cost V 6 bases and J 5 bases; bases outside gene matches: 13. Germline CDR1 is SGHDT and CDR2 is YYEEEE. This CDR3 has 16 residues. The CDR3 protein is CASTPGQGTAWTEAFF. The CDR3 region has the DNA TGTGCCAGCACCCCGGGACAGGGGACCGCTTGGACTGAAGCTTTCTTT.

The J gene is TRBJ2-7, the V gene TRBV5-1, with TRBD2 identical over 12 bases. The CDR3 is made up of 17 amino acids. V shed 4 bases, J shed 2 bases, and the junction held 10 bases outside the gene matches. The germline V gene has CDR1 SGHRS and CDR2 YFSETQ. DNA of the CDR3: TGCGCCAGCAGCCCAACCCTACCTAGCGGGAGGGCCTACGAGCAGTACTTC. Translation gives CASSPTLPSGRAYEQYF. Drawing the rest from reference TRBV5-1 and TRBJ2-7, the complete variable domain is KAGVTQTPRYLIKTRGQQVTLSCSPISGHRSVSWYQQTPGQGLQFLFEYFSETQRNKGNFPGRFSGRQFSNSRSEMNVSTLELGDSALYLCASSPTLPSGRAYEQYFGPGTRLTVT.

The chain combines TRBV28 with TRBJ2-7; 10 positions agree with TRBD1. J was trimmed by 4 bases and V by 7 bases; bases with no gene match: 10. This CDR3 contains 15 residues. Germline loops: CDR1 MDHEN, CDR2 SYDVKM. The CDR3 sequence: CASTRPGQGKYEQYF. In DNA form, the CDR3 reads TGTGCCAGCACCCGTCCGGGACAGGGGAAATACGAGCAGTACTTC.

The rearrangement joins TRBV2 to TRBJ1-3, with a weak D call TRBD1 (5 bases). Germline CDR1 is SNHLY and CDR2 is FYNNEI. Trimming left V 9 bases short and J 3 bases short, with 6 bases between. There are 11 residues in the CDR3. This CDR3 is CASTGGNTIYF. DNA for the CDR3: TGTGCCAGTACAGGTGGAAACACCATATATTTT.

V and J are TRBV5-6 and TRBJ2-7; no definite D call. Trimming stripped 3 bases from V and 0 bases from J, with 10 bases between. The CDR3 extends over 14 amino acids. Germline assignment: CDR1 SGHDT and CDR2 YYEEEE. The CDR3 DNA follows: TGTGCCAGCAGCTGGGCCGGAAGCTCCTACGAGCAGTACTTC. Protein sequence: CASSWAGSSYEQYF.

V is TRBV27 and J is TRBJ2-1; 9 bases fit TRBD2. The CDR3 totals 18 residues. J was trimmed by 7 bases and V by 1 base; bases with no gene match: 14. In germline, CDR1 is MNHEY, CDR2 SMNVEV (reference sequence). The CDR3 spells CASSLLSEAGGPWNEQFF. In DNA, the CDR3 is TGTGCCAGCAGTTTATTGAGTGAGGCGGGAGGGCCTTGGAATGAGCAGTTCTTC.